These 30 T cell receptor beta chains originate from one sample sequenced in a study of T-cell memory formation after mild COVID-19. TCRdb redid the calling of the 5' RACE reads with MiXCR, one entry per CDR3 protein. The data show about 430,000 distinct CDR3 sequences, about 24% seen once. Sequencing was carried out using PBMCs or a T cell subset sorted from them (not recorded which). The receptors come from an adult woman who had mild COVID-19 (a few samples of this study predate the infection). Cell type and time point are not known.

At least ten counts were recorded for this clonotype. This chain connects TRBV3-1 to TRBJ2-7; 12 positions match TRBD2. J gave up 0 bases and V 6 bases, and 0 bases lay outside the gene matches. The CDR3 is 14 amino acids. Germline values: CDR1 LGHDT, CDR2 YNNKEL (reference sequence). This CDR3 is CASRTSGSSYEQYF. The CDR3, as DNA: TGTGCCAGCAGGACTAGCGGGAGCTCCTACGAGCAGTACTTC.

This clonotype occurred a few times. The rearrangement links TRBV5-6 to TRBJ2-1; the D is unclear. V was trimmed by 0 bases and J by 9 bases, leaving 16 bases between them. The CDR3 has 15 residues. CDR1 is SGHDT, CDR2 YYEEEE, per germline. In DNA form, the CDR3 reads TGTGCCAGCAGCTTGGCCGGAATCGAAACTGGTGAGCAGTTCTTC. Protein sequence: CASSLAGIETGEQFF.

The chain uses TRBV28 and TRBJ2-1, with TRBD2 matching 14 bases. Looked up from germline, CDR1 is MDHEN and CDR2 is SYDVKM. V lost 5 bases and J lost 6; bases outside the gene matches: 6. This CDR3 has 16 residues. CDR3 nucleotides: TGTGCCAGCAGTGGGACTAGCGGGAGTAGGCCCAATGAGCAGTTCTTC. Its protein is CASSGTSGSRPNEQFF.

The gene calls are TRBV3-1 and TRBJ2-7; the match to TRBD1 covers 8 bases. V was pared by 6 bases and J by 3 bases, with 10 bases of the junction left unmatched. The CDR3 runs to 15 residues. Germline assignment: CDR1 LGHDT and CDR2 YNNKEL (reference sequence). The CDR3 region has the DNA TGTGCCAGCAGTACGACAGGGGATCTCCTCTACGAGCAGTACTTC. This gives the protein CASSTTGDLLYEQYF.

V usage is TRBV30 and J usage is TRBJ2-1, with D maybe TRBD2 (6 bases). V shed 5 bases and J shed 8 bases, with 16 bases lying between them. Looked up from germline, CDR1 is GTSNPN and CDR2 is SVGIG (reference sequence). The CDR3 sequence is 13 residues long. The CDR3 loop reads CAWDWEVRDEQFF. For the CDR3, the DNA is TGTGCCTGGGATTGGGAGGTTCGGGATGAGCAGTTCTTC.

This clonotype was counted a few times. The rearrangement links TRBV5-4 to TRBJ2-1, with 7 bases that match TRBD2. The germline CDR1 and CDR2 sequences are SGHNT and YYREEE (reference sequence). V lost 0 bases to trimming and J lost 6 bases; unmatched junction nucleotides: 9. The CDR3 is made up of 16 amino acids. CDR3 in amino acids: CASSLEGTTPGNEQFF. CDR3 nucleotide sequence: TGTGCCAGCAGCTTGGAAGGGACTACCCCGGGCAATGAGCAGTTCTTC. The full variable domain, rest sourced from reference TRBV5-4 and TRBJ2-1, is ETGVTQSPTHLIKTRGQQVTLRCSSQSGHNTVSWYQQALGQGPQFIFQYYREEENGRGNFPPRFSGLQFPNYSSELNVNALELDDSALYLCASSLEGTTPGNEQFFGPGTRLTVL.

The rearrangement joins TRBV24-1 to TRBJ1-5, with TRBD1 identical over 11 bases. The J segment lost 3 bases and the V segment lost 4 bases, leaving 4 bases of the junction unmatched. CDR1 and CDR2 from the germline V gene are KGHDR and SFDVKD. The CDR3 has 16 residues. The CDR3 here is CATSDRTGGVNQPQHF. The CDR3, as DNA: TGTGCCACCAGTGACCGGACAGGGGGCGTCAATCAGCCCCAGCATTTT.

This clonotype was observed a few times. The chain links TRBV27 to TRBJ2-1; TRBD2 matches 8 bases. With 5 bases clipped from V and 10 bases from J, the junction kept 7 bases outside the gene matches. The CDR3 sequence is 13 residues long. Germline values: CDR1 MNHEY, CDR2 SMNVEV (reference sequence). The CDR3 region is CASSGLAAREQFF. Here the CDR3 DNA reads TGTGCCAGCAGTGGACTAGCCGCAAGGGAGCAGTTCTTC.

This clonotype has only a few counts. The rearrangement joins TRBV4-2 to TRBJ1-6; TRBD1 matches at 9 bases. CDR3 length equals 19 residues. The germline V gene has CDR1 LGHNA and CDR2 YNFKEQ. The V and J ends lost 4 bases and 0 bases, in that order; junction bases with no gene match: 10. This chain's CDR3 is CASSRRTGGESSYNSPLHF. The CDR3 DNA follows: TGTGCCAGCAGCCGCCGTACAGGGGGCGAGAGCTCCTATAATTCACCCCTCCACTTT.

This clonotype was detected only a few times. This chain links TRBV5-1 with TRBJ2-7; 7 bases map to TRBD1. Germline V gives CDR1 SGHRS, CDR2 YFSETQ. The CDR3 covers 15 residues. V trimming: 3 bases; J trimming: 5 bases; junction bases outside the gene matches: 11. The CDR3 loop is CASSSRDSPFDEQYF. The CDR3 region has the DNA TGCGCCAGCAGCTCCCGGGACAGTCCTTTCGACGAGCAGTACTTC.

The J gene is TRBJ2-7, the V gene TRBV5-1; 7 bases match TRBD2. The CDR3 has 16 amino acids. Trimming removed 6 bases from V and 0 bases from J; junction bases left unmatched: 12. Germline-derived CDR1 and CDR2 are SGHRS and YFSETQ. CDR3 loop: CASTYTAGSPSYEQYF. The CDR3 bases are TGCGCCAGCACCTATACAGCGGGAAGCCCCTCCTACGAGCAGTACTTC. The full variable domain, completed using reference TRBV5-1 and TRBJ2-7, is KAGVTQTPRYLIKTRGQQVTLSCSPISGHRSVSWYQQTPGQGLQFLFEYFSETQRNKGNFPGRFSGRQFSNSRSEMNVSTLELGDSALYLCASTYTAGSPSYEQYFGPGTRLTVT.

This rearrangement joins TRBV5-1 to TRBJ1-2; tentative D call: TRBD1 (5 bases). Germline CDR1 reads SGHRS; CDR2 reads YFSETQ. The CDR3 sequence is 13 residues long. V was cut by 4 bases and J by 3 bases, with 10 bases left in between. CDR3 residues: CASSQQVDYGYTF. The CDR3 DNA reads TGCGCCAGCAGCCAACAGGTCGACTATGGCTACACCTTC.

This clonotype occurred once. The genes are TRBV10-3 and TRBJ1-3; no firm D call. Germline-derived CDR1 and CDR2 are ENHRY and SYGVKD. Trimming cost V 7 bases and J 8 bases, with 15 bases left between them. This CDR3 spans 13 amino acids. DNA for the CDR3: TGTGCCATCACCCCTTTTCCCGGGGACACCATATATTTT. As protein: CAITPFPGDTIYF.

The V and J genes are TRBV9 and TRBJ2-1; 12 positions match TRBD2. The CDR3 covers 16 residues. Germline CDR1 reads SGDLS; CDR2 reads YYNGEE. The ends lost 3 bases at V and 3 bases at J; junction bases unmatched: 4. The DNA of the CDR3 is TGTGCCAGCAGCGAGCGGACTAGCGGGGTCTACAATGAGCAGTTCTTC. Translating gives CASSERTSGVYNEQFF.

In this sample, this clonotype turned up a few times. The chain recombines TRBV2 with TRBJ1-6, with D possibly being TRBD1 (5 bases). CDR1 and CDR2 from the germline V gene are SNHLY and FYNNEI. CDR3 size: 17 residues. The V end was cut by 0 bases, the J end by 7 bases, with 16 bases between. This CDR3 is CASSEALRVYINSPLHF. CDR3 nucleotides: TGTGCCAGCAGTGAAGCTCTCAGGGTTTATATCAATTCACCCCTCCACTTT.

This clonotype was detected many times. The CDR3 spells CASSLALDSYGYTF. In nucleotides, the CDR3 is TGTGCCAGCAGCTTGGCCCTGGACAGCTATGGCTACACCTTC. The gene calls are TRBV7-9 and TRBJ1-2, with D possibly being TRBD1 (6 bases). CDR1 SEHNR and CDR2 FQNEAQ come from the germline V gene (reference sequence). The CDR3 covers 14 residues. The ends were cut back, 3 bases at V and 4 bases at J, with 12 bases in the middle.

This clonotype was observed a single time. The chain has TRBV7-9 and TRBJ2-1; perhaps D is TRBD1 or TRBD2 (5 bases each). Germline V CDR1 and CDR2: SEHNR, FQNEAQ (reference sequence). The V end lost 5 bases, the J end lost 7 bases, and 12 bases lay between the germline ends. This CDR3 region has 13 residues. The CDR3 nucleotides are TGTGCCAGCAGCGGGGGAACCCGAAATGAGCAGTTCTTC. Protein sequence: CASSGGTRNEQFF.

This chain links TRBV7-2 with TRBJ2-1; 9 nucleotides agree with TRBD1. This CDR3 spans 17 amino acids. The germline V gene encodes CDR1 SGHTA and CDR2 FQGNSA. V dropped 1 base and J dropped 0; count of bases not matched to a gene: 4. The CDR3 reads CASSLGQGGASYNEQFF. The CDR3 DNA reads as TGTGCCAGCAGCTTAGGACAGGGGGGGGCCTCCTACAATGAGCAGTTCTTC.

The gene calls are TRBV5-6 and TRBJ2-7; D gene uncertain. The CDR3 sequence is 18 residues long. CDR1 and CDR2 (germline): SGHDT, YYEEEE. V was cut by 2 bases and J by 0 bases, with 21 bases left in between. The CDR3: CASSFDVPAGSRSYEQYF. CDR3 DNA: TGTGCCAGCAGCTTTGACGTCCCGGCTGGGTCCCGCTCCTACGAGCAGTACTTC.

The V and J genes are TRBV12-3 or TRBV12-4 and TRBJ1-2; 9 bases align to TRBD1. This CDR3 is 13 amino acids long. J gave up 11 bases and V 3 bases, and 7 bases lay outside the gene matches. CDR3 amino acids: CASSFPGQGPYTF. In DNA form, the CDR3 reads TGTGCCAGCAGTTTCCCGGGACAGGGTCCTTACACCTTC.

This clonotype was seen a few times. This chain uses TRBV11-3 with TRBJ2-4; the D is unclear. The CDR3 consists of 13 residues. CDR1 and CDR2 from the germline V gene are SGHNT and YENEEA. The V end lost 5 bases, the J end lost 0 bases, and 5 bases lay between the germline ends. CDR3 coding DNA: TGTGCCAGCAGCCCCACAGCCAAAAACATTCAGTACTTC. As protein: CASSPTAKNIQYF.

The V call is TRBV7-2, the J call TRBJ2-5, with D perhaps matching TRBD1 or TRBD2 (5 bases each). This CDR3 spans 11 amino acids. Deletions cut 0 bases from V and 10 bases from J, with 6 bases between. Per the germline V gene, CDR1 is SGHTA and CDR2 is FQGNSA. The CDR3 region has the DNA TGTGCCAGCAGCTTAGCGGGGGTCCAGTACTTC. This codes for CASSLAGVQYF.

The V call is TRBV6-2 or TRBV6-3, the J call TRBJ2-2, with D possibly being TRBD1 (6 bases). Trimming took 2 bases from V and 5 from J, leaving 9 bases between them. The germline V gene encodes CDR1 MNHEY and CDR2 SVGEGT. This CDR3 comprises 14 residues. This CDR3 reads CASSYRQGTGELFF. CDR3 sequence (DNA): TGTGCCAGCAGTTACCGGCAGGGGACCGGGGAGCTGTTTTTT.

The rearrangement joins TRBV2 to TRBJ1-2; D not certain. With 4 bases removed from V and 4 bases from J, the gap between germline ends came to 7 bases. There are 12 residues in the CDR3. Germline CDR1 reads SNHLY; CDR2 reads FYNNEI. CDR3 region: CASSVQAYGYTF. In nucleotides, the CDR3 is TGTGCCAGCAGTGTGCAGGCCTATGGCTACACCTTC.

There are many counts of this clonotype. V is TRBV25-1 and J is TRBJ2-5; possible D gene TRBD1, 5 bases. V was shortened by 5 bases and J by 1 base, with 11 bases between the two germline ends. Germline V CDR1 and CDR2: MGHDK, SYGVNS. CDR3 length equals 14 residues. The CDR3: CASSRAGPQETQYF. CDR3 DNA: TGTGCCAGCAGTCGCGCAGGGCCCCAAGAGACCCAGTACTTC.

This clonotype has just one count. The CDR3 is CASSVDRSTRGEQYF. CDR3 in DNA: TGTGCCAGCAGCGTAGACAGGTCAACAAGGGGCGAGCAGTACTTC. The V and J genes are TRBV9 and TRBJ2-7, with a tentative D call TRBD1 (5 bases). Germline lookup yields CDR1 SGDLS and CDR2 YYNGEE. Trimming stripped 0 bases from V and 6 bases from J, with 16 bases between. CDR3 size: 15 residues.

This clonotype has just a few counts. The chain employs TRBV4-1 and TRBJ1-3; D is possibly TRBD1 (5 bases). This CDR3 region has 18 residues. Germline assignment: CDR1 MGHRA and CDR2 YSYEKL. The V gene lost 2 bases and the J gene lost 1 base, with 18 bases spanning the gap. Here the CDR3 reads CASSQFPKGRSSGNTIYF. The CDR3 region has the DNA TGCGCCAGCAGCCAATTTCCCAAGGGACGGTCTTCTGGAAACACCATATATTTT.

The rearrangement joins TRBV20-1 to TRBJ2-2, with 10 positions matching TRBD2. Germline loops: CDR1 DFQATT, CDR2 SNEGSKA (reference sequence). The CDR3 consists of 14 residues. Trimming cost V 5 bases and J 5 bases; bases outside gene matches: 5. CDR3 DNA: TGCAGTGCTCAAGCGGGGGGGTCTACCGGGGAGCTGTTTTTT. Its protein is CSAQAGGSTGELFF.

This clonotype came up a few times. The V call is TRBV5-1, the J call TRBJ1-4, with 7 bases lining up with TRBD1. Germline assignment: CDR1 SGHRS and CDR2 YFSETQ. V was pared by 4 bases and J by 5 bases, with 5 bases of the junction left unmatched. The CDR3 spans 14 residues. In nucleotides, the CDR3 is TGCGCCAGCAGCCCGGGACAGAGAAATGAAAAACTGTTTTTT. This gives the protein CASSPGQRNEKLFF.

A few counts support this clonotype. The rearrangement uses TRBV12-3 or TRBV12-4 and TRBJ1-2; 8 positions match TRBD1. The CDR3 consists of 13 residues. With 5 bases clipped from V and 6 bases from J, the junction kept 5 bases outside the gene matches. The CDR3 sequence: CASSEDRADGYTF. CDR3 in DNA: TGTGCCAGCAGTGAGGACAGGGCGGATGGCTACACCTTC.